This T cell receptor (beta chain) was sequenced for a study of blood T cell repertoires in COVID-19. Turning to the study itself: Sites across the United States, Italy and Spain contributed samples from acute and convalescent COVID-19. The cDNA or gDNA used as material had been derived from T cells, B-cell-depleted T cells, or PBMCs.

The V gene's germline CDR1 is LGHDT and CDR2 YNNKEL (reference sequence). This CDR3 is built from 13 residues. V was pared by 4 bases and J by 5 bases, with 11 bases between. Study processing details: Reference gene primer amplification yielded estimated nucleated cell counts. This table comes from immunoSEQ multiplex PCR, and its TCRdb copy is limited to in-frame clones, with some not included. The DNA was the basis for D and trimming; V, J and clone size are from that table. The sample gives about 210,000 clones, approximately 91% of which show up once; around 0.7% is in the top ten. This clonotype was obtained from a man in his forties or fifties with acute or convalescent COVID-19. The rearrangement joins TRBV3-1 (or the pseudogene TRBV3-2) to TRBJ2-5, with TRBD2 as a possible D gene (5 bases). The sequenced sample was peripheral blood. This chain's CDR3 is CASSPLVSETQYF. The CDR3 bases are TGTGCCAGCAGCCCACTAGTCTCGGAGACCCAGTACTTC.